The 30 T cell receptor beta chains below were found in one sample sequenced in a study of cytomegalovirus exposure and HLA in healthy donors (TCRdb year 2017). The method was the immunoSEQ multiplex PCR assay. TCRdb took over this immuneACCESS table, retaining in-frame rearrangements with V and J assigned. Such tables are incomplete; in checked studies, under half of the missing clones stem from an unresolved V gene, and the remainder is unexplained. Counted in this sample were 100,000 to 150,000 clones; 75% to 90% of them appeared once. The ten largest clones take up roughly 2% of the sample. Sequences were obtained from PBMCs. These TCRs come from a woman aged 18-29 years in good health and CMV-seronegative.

DNA for the CDR3: TGTGCCTGGAGTGCCAGGGTGGACACTGAAGCTTTCTTT. This sequence encodes CAWSARVDTEAFF. The V call is TRBV30, the J call TRBJ1-1; D possibly corresponds to TRBD1 (5 bases). CDR3 size: 13 residues. V lost 1 base, J lost 3 bases, and 9 bases lay in between. Germline V gives CDR1 GTSNPN, CDR2 SVGIG (reference sequence).

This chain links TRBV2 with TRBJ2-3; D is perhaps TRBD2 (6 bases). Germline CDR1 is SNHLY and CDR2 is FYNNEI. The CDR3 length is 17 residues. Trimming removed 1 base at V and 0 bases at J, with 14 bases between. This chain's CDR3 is CASSEGSGGGSTDTQYF. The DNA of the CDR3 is TGTGCCAGCAGTGAAGGCTCCGGGGGAGGCAGCACAGATACGCAGTATTTT.

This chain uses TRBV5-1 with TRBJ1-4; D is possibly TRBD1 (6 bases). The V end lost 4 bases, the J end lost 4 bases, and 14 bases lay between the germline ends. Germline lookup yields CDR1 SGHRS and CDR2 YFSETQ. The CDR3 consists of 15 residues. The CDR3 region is CASSKSTGNNEKLFF. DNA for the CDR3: TGCGCCAGCAGCAAATCAACAGGGAATAATGAAAAACTGTTTTTT. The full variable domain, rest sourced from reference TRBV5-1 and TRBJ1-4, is KAGVTQTPRYLIKTRGQQVTLSCSPISGHRSVSWYQQTPGQGLQFLFEYFSETQRNKGNFPGRFSGRQFSNSRSEMNVSTLELGDSALYLCASSKSTGNNEKLFFGSGTQLSVL.

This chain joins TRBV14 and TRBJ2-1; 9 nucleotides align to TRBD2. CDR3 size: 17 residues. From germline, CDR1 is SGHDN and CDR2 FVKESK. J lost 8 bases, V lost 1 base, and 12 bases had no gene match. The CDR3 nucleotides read TGTGCCAGCAGCCAAGTCCCCGGGACTAGCTGGTCGCATGAGCAGTTCTTC. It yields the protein CASSQVPGTSWSHEQFF. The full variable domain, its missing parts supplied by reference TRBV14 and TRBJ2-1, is EAGVTQFPSHSVIEKGQTVTLRCDPISGHDNLYWYRRVMGKEIKFLLHFVKESKQDESGMPNNRFLAERTGGTYSTLKVQPAELEDSGVYFCASSQVPGTSWSHEQFFGPGTRLTVL.

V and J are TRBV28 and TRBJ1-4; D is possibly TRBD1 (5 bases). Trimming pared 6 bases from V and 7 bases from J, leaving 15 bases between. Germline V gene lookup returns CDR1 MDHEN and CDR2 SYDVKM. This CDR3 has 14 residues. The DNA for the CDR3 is TGTGCCAGCAGCCCTCGACTGGGGGGTGAAAAACTGTTTTTT. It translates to CASSPRLGGEKLFF.

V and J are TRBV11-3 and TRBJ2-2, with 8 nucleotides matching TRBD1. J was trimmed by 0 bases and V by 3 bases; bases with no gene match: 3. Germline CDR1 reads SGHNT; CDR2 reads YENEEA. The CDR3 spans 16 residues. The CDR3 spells CASSFRTGPNTGELFF. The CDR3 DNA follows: TGTGCCAGCAGCTTCAGGACAGGGCCGAACACCGGGGAGCTGTTTTTT.

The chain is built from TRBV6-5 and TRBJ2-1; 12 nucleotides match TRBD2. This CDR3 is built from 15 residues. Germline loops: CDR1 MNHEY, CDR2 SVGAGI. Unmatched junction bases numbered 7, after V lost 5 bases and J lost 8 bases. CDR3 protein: CASSPTSGSSYEQFF. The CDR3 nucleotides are TGTGCCAGCAGTCCGACTAGCGGGAGTAGTTATGAGCAGTTCTTC.

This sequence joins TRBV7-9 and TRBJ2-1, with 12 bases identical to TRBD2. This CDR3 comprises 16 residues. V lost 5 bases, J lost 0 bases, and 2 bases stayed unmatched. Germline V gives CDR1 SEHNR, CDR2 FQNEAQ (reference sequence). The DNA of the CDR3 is TGTGCCAGCAGCCCGACTAGCGGGAGCTCCTACAATGAGCAGTTCTTC. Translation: CASSPTSGSSYNEQFF.

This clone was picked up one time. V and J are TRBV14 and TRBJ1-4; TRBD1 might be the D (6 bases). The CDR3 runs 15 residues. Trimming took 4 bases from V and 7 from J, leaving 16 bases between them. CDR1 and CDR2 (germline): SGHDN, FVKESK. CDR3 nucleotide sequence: TGTGCCAGCAGCCCCATGGGGGCCACACCTGAAAAACTGTTTTTT. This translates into CASSPMGATPEKLFF.

CDR3 loop: CAWRPAGISSYNEQFF. CDR3 DNA sequence: TGTGCCTGGAGACCCGCCGGGATAAGCTCCTACAATGAGCAGTTCTTC. J is TRBJ2-1 and V is TRBV30, with TRBD2 as a possible D gene (5 bases). The CDR3 has 16 amino acids. With 3 bases removed from V and 0 bases from J, the gap between germline ends came to 15 bases. Per the germline V gene, CDR1 is GTSNPN and CDR2 is SVGIG (reference sequence).

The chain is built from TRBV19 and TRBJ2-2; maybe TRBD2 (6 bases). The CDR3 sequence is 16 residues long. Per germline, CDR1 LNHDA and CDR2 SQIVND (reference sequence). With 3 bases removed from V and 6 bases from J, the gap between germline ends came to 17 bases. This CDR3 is CASSIEMAGLAGELFF. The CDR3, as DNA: TGTGCCAGTAGTATTGAGATGGCGGGATTGGCCGGGGAGCTGTTTTTT.

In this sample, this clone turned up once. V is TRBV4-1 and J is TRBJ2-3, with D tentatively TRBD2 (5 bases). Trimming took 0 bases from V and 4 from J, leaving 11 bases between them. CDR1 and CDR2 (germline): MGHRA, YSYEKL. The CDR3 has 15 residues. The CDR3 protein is CASSQDRSGPDTQYF. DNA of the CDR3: TGCGCCAGCAGCCAAGACAGGAGCGGCCCAGATACGCAGTATTTT.

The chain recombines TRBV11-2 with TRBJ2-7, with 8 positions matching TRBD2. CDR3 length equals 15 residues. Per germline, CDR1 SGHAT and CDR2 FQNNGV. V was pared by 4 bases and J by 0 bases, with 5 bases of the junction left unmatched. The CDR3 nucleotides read TGTGCCAGCAGCTCAGCGGGAGAGTCCTCCTACGAGCAGTACTTC. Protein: CASSSAGESSYEQYF.

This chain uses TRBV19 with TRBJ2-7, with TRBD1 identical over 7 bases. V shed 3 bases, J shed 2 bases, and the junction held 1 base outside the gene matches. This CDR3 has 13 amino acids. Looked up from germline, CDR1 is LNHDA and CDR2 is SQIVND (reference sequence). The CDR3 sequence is CASSIGQAYEQYF. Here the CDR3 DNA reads TGTGCCAGTAGTATCGGACAGGCCTACGAGCAGTACTTC.

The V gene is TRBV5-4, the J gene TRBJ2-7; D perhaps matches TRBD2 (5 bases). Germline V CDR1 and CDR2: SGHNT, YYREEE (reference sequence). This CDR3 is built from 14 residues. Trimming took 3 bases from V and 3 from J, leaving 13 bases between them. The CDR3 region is CASSSGSGSYEQYF. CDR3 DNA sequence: TGTGCCAGCAGCTCGGGGTCCGGCAGCTACGAGCAGTACTTC.

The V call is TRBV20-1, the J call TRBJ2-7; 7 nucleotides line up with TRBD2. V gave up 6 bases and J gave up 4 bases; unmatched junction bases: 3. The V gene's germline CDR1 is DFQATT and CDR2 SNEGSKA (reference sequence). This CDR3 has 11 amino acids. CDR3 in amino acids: CSARGRYEQYF. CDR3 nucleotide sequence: TGCAGTGCGCGGGGGAGGTACGAGCAGTACTTC.

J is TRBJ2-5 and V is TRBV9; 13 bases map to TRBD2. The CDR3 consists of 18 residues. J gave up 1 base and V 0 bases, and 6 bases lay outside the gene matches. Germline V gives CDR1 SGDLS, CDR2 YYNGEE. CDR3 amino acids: CASSVGPTSGRRQETQYF. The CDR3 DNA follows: TGTGCCAGCAGCGTAGGACCGACTAGCGGGAGGCGCCAAGAGACCCAGTACTTC.

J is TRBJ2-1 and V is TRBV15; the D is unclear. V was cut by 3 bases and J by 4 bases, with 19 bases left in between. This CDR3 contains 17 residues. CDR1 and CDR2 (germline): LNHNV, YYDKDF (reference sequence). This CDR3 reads CATSSSRRSALYNEQFF. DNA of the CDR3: TGTGCCACCAGCAGCTCCAGAAGGAGCGCGTTATACAATGAGCAGTTCTTC. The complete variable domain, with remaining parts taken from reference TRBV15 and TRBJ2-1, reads DAMVIQNPRYQVTQFGKPVTLSCSQTLNHNVMYWYQQKSSQAPKLLFHYYDKDFNNEADTPDNFQSRRPNTSFCFLDIRSPGLGDTAMYLCATSSSRRSALYNEQFFGPGTRLTVL.

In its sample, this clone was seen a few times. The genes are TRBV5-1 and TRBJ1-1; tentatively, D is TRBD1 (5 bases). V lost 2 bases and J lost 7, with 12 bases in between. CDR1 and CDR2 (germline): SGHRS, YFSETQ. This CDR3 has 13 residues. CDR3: CASSFQSDSEAFF. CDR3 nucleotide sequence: TGCGCCAGCAGCTTTCAATCTGACAGTGAAGCTTTCTTT.

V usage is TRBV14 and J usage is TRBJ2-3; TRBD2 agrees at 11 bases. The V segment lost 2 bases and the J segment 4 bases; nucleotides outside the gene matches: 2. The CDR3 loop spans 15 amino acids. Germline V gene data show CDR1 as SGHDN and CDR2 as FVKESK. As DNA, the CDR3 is TGTGCCAGCAGCCAAATAGCGGGAGGGGCAGATACGCAGTATTTT. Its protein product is CASSQIAGGADTQYF.

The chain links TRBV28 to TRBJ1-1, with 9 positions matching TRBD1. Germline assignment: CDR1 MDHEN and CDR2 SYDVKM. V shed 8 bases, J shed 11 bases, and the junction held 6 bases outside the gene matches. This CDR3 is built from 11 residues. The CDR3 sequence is CASGDRDMAFF. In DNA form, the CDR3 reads TGTGCCAGCGGGGACAGGGATATGGCTTTCTTT.

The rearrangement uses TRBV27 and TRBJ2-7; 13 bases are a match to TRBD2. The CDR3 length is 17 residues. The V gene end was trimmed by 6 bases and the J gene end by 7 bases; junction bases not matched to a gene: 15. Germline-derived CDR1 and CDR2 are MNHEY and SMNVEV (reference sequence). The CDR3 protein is CASRFGLAGVRTREQYF. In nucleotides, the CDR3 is TGTGCCAGCAGATTCGGACTAGCGGGAGTTCGAACGCGGGAGCAGTACTTC.

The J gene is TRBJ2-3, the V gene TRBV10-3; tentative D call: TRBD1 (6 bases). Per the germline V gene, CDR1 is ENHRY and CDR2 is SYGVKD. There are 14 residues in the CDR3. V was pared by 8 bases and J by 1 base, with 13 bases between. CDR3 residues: CAIGSGEGTDTQYF. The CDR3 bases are TGTGCCATCGGGTCAGGGGAAGGCACAGATACGCAGTATTTT.

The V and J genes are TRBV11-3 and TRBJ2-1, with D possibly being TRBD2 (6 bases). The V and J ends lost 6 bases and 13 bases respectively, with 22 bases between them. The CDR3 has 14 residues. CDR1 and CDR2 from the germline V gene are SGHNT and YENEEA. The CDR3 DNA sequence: TGTGCCAGCAGTTACCACTCCGGGAGCCCAGTTCAGTTCTTC. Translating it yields CASSYHSGSPVQFF.

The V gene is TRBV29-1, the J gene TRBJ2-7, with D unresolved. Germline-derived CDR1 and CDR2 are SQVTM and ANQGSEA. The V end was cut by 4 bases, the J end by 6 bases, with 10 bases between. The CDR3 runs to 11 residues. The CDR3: CSVGLSGEQYF. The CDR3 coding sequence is TGCAGCGTTGGTCTCAGTGGCGAGCAGTACTTC.

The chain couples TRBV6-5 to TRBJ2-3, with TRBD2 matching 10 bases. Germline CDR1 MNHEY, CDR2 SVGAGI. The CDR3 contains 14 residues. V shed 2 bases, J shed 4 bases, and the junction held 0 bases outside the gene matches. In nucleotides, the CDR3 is TGTGCCAGCAGTTACGGGACTAGCGCAGATACGCAGTATTTT. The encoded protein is CASSYGTSADTQYF.

Here the CDR3 reads CASSLSSGPNEQYF. Written as DNA, the CDR3 is TGTGCCAGCAGTTTATCATCAGGGCCCAACGAGCAGTACTTC. J is TRBJ2-7 and V is TRBV27, with D possibly being TRBD1 (5 bases). The CDR3 contains 14 residues. Germline V gene sequence: CDR1 MNHEY, CDR2 SMNVEV (reference sequence). Trimming pared 0 bases from V and 5 bases from J, leaving 11 bases between.

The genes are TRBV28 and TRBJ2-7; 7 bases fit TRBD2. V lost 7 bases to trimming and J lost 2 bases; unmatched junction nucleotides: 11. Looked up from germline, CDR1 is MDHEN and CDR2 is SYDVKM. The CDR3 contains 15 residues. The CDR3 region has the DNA TGTGCCAGCACCGAGAGAGCGGGGCTAACCTACGAGCAGTACTTC. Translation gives CASTERAGLTYEQYF. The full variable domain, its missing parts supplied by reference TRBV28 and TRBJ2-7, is DVKVTQSSRYLVKRTGEKVFLECVQDMDHENMFWYRQDPGLGLRLIYFSYDVKMKEKGDIPEGYSVSREKKERFSLILESASTNQTSMYLCASTERAGLTYEQYFGPGTRLTVT.

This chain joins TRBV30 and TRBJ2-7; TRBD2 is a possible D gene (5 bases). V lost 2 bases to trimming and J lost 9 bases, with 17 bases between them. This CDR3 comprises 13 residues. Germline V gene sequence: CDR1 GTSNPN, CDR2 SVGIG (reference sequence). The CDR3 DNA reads TGTGCCTGGAGTAACCAAGCGGTCACGCGGCAGTACTTC. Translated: CAWSNQAVTRQYF.

The CDR3 spells CASSRLGQGDNQPQHF. The CDR3 DNA reads as TGTGCCAGTTCGCGCCTGGGGCAGGGGGACAATCAGCCCCAGCATTTT. This rearrangement joins TRBV6-6 to TRBJ1-5, with TRBD1 identical over 7 bases. V shed 9 bases, J shed 3 bases, and the junction held 14 bases outside the gene matches. Germline V gene data show CDR1 as MNHNY and CDR2 as SVGAGI (reference sequence). The CDR3 totals 16 residues.